The sequence of this T cell receptor beta chain was determined in a study of naive and memory T cell subsets (dated by TCRdb to about 2017). A note on the overall study: The study applied an open-source, UMI-based TCR alpha and beta sequencing pipeline to sorted naive and memory peripheral blood T cell subsets. RNA was DNase-treated and reverse transcribed with TCR constant-region primers, mostly using SuperScript III. The functional CMV T cell responses agreed completely with IgG serology results.

From the second PCR step on, the TCR alpha and beta chain libraries were amplified in separate reactions. CMV status of each donor was established by measuring IFNgamma production from CD4+ T cells after fresh PBMCs were stimulated overnight with CMV viral lysate. Using Miltenyi beads, CD4 T cells were first positively selected, and CD8 T cells were then positively selected from the CD4-negative fraction. Cells stained for CD3, CD4, CD8, CD45RA, CD27 and a live/dead dye were sorted on a BD Aria II into four subsets by CD45RA and CD27. Blood came from a few healthy volunteers, each fractionated into CD4 and CD8 T cells and then into four differentiation subsets. Roughly 110 ml of peripheral blood was collected from each donor, and PBMC were isolated by Ficoll-Paque PLUS density-gradient centrifugation. Sorted cells were lysed in RLT buffer, and RNA was extracted with a Qiagen RNeasy kit and stored at -80°C.

About this clonotype: Its recognized antigen is unknown. Per-base qualities were not stored, and no clone one base away is much larger.

Receptor libraries were prepared by UMI-ligation and nested PCR. The beta constant-region primer was an equimolar mix of two oligonucleotides covering both TRBC1 and TRBC2. A single-stranded oligonucleotide containing the SP2 primer and a 12-nucleotide UMI was joined to the 3' end of the cDNA by T4 RNA ligase 1. Four rounds of PCR were used to amplify ligated cDNA, with nested alpha and beta constant-region primers being used together with the SP2 primer. Incubation of the ligation reaction was carried out at 16 degrees C for about 19-25 hours. PCR2 was typically run as a SYBR Green qPCR and stopped at a predetermined threshold to prevent over-amplification. Agencourt AMPure XP magnetic beads were used for all purifications after the first. Library quantification was done by Qubit, followed by a TapeStation check on which the main peak was expected at around 650 bp. Sequencing of the pooled libraries was done on an Illumina MiSeq using v2 2x251 paired-end kits, which typically yielded roughly 1-2.1 million reads per sample. Libraries were pooled at around 4 nM per sample, and about 5-7% PhiX was added to improve cluster recognition. As for the original processing: FASTQ reads processed by Demultiplexor were assigned V and J genes by Decombinator through tag matching that tolerated a single base-pair mismatch. Collapsinator relied on UMIs to fix sequencing errors as well as frequency errors caused by PCR heterogeneity. TCRs were translated and CDR3s were extracted from the conserved cysteine to the FGXG phenylalanine by CDR3Translator, with non-productive sequences being flagged. Repertoires were subsampled to equal numbers of UMI-defined TCRs before Gini, Shannon entropy and inverse Simpson indices were calculated. Power-law fits to clonotype abundance distributions were performed by maximum likelihood within the linear range. On one naive CD8 sample, the pipeline and MIGEC gave similar UMI counts, unique TCR numbers and clonal distributions. One analysis removed from the naive repertoire any naive TCRs that were also found in any memory subset from the same donor. A set of 6,000 to 8,000 CMV-associated CDR3 sequences, compiled from VDJdb and a published dataset, was used to search the repertoires. TCRdb passed the public sequencing reads through fastp at Q25 and MiXCR, retaining productive beta sequences. Records with the same CDR3 protein are collapsed into one entry carrying the most frequent genes and DNA. The V and J calls come from TCRdb's annotation, not from the publication. The table for this sample lists roughly 140,000 distinct CDR3 sequences; approximately 15% of them were counted only once. The top ten clonotypes cover about 0.14% of the sample.

What the research found in general, with its limitations: No ground truth was available to validate the repertoire findings for the naive and memory subsets. After error correction, over 90% of naive TCR sequences appeared only once, giving much steeper abundance distributions than memory subsets. RNA-based TCR counts may be affected by expression changes linked to T cell activation and differentiation. Clonotypes were defined as single alpha or beta chain sequences, not paired alpha/beta receptors. A few larger clonotypes were found in naive repertoires, especially CD8, and these larger clonotypes were possibly memory cells re-expressing CD45RA. In both CD4 and CD8 cells, a rise in Gini index and a fall in Shannon and inverse Simpson diversity were observed from naive through CM, EM and EMRA. TCR abundance followed a power law whose exponent differed between naive and memory subsets but was consistent across the three individuals.

Ends trimmed: V by 4 bases, J by 2 bases; bases unmatched to a gene: 0. The germline V gene specifies SQVTM as CDR1 and ANQGSEA as CDR2. Reading from cysteine to phenylalanine, the CDR3 counts 13 amino acids. The kept DNA is CDR3 alone, 39 bases in frame from the first base. Sequencing was performed on naive CD4+ T cells from blood. What the cell subset or site label conveys for this sample: naive T cells, CD45RA high CD27+. This TCR was recovered from a human donor in good health. The sequence joins TRBV29-1 to TRBJ2-1, and TRBD2 aligns with 9 junction nucleotides. The CDR3 is CSVGGGAYNEQFF. The DNA reads TGCAGCGTTGGCGGGGGGGCCTACAATGAGCAGTTCTTC.